A single sample gave rise to the 4 T cell receptor beta chains below, sequenced in a study of cytomegalovirus exposure and HLA in healthy donors. The PCR was carried out with 60 Vbeta primers and 13 Jbeta primers. Data came from immunoSEQ multiplex PCR; TCRdb stores just in-frame clones and leaves some out. This sample yields 95,000 to 150,000 clones, of which approximately 78% are seen a single time; approximately 3.8% belongs to the top ten. The sequenced sample was PBMCs. All receptors come from a man aged 35 to 55 in good health and CMV-seronegative.

The chain combines TRBV28 with TRBJ1-5; unclear D gene. In germline, CDR1 is MDHEN, CDR2 SYDVKM. The CDR3 sequence is 15 residues long. Trimming removed 2 bases from V and 4 bases from J, with 12 bases in between. CDR3 sequence reads: CASSLQIIANQPQHF. The CDR3 coding sequence is TGTGCCAGCAGTTTACAAATAATAGCAAATCAGCCCCAGCATTTT.

The CDR3 loop is CASSTGQGAIGYTF. In DNA, the CDR3 is TGCGCCAGCAGCACCGGACAGGGGGCTATTGGCTACACCTTC. The chain combines TRBV5-1 with TRBJ1-2, with 11 nucleotides matching TRBD1. CDR1 is SGHRS and CDR2 is YFSETQ in the germline V gene. This CDR3 region has 14 residues. J gave up 7 bases and V 4 bases, and 6 bases lay outside the gene matches.

This chain links TRBV7-3 with TRBJ1-2; no clear D. The CDR3 covers 13 residues. V gave up 7 bases and J gave up 3 bases, with 12 bases separating them. Germline CDR1 reads SGHTA; CDR2 reads FQGTGA. Here the CDR3 reads CASIEVEHYGYTF. The CDR3 DNA follows: TGTGCCAGCATCGAGGTAGAACACTATGGCTACACCTTC.

The rearrangement links TRBV7-9 to TRBJ2-5; D is perhaps TRBD2 (5 bases). The germline V gene has CDR1 SEHNR and CDR2 FQNEAQ (reference sequence). The CDR3 loop spans 14 amino acids. Trimming removed 6 bases at V and 1 base at J, with 12 bases between. The chain's CDR3 is CASRTGKVQETQYF. In DNA form, the CDR3 reads TGTGCCAGCAGGACCGGGAAGGTCCAAGAGACCCAGTACTTC.